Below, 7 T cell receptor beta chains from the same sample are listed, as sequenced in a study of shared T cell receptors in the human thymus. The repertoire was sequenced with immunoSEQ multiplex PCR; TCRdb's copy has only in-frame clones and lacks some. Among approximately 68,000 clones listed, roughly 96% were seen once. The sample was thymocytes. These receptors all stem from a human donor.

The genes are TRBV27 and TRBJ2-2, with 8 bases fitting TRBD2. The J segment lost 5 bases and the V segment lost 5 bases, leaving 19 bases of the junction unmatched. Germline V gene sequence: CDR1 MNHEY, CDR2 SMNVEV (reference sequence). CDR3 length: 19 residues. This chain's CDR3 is CASSPLEAGAPLWTGELFF. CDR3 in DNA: TGTGCCAGCAGTCCTCTGGAAGCGGGGGCCCCCCTGTGGACCGGGGAGCTGTTTTTT.

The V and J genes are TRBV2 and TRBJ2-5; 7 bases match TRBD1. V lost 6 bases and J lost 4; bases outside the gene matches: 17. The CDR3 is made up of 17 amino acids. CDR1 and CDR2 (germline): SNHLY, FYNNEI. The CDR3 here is CASRLGGQERIRETQYF. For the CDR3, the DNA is TGTGCCAGCAGGCTGGGTGGACAGGAACGAATCCGAGAGACCCAGTACTTC.

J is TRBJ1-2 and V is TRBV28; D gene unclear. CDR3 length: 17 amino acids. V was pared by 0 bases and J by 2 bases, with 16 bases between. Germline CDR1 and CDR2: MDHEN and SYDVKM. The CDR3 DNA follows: TGTGCCAGCAGTTTATGCGGGGAACAGCCCCCCAACTATGGCTACACCTTC. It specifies CASSLCGEQPPNYGYTF.

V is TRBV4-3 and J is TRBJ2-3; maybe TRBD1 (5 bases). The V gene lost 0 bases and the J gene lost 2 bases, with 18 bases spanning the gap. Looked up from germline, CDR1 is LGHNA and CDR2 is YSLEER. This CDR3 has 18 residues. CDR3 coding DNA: TGCGCCAGCAGCCAAGATCTAAAGGGGCTAGTGGCCACAGATACGCAGTATTTT. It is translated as CASSQDLKGLVATDTQYF.

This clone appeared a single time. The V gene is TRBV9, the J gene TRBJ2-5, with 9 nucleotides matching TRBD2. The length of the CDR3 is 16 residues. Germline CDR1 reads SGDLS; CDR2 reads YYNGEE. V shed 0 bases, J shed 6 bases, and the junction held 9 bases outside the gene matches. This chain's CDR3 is CASSVVGAGGFKTQYF. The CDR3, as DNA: TGTGCCAGCAGCGTAGTTGGAGCGGGGGGTTTTAAGACCCAGTACTTC.

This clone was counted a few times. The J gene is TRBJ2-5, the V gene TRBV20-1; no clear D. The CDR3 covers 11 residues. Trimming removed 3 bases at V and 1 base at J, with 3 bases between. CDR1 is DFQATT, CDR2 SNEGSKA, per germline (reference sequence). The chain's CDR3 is CSASAQETQYF. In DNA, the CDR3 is TGCAGTGCTAGCGCCCAAGAGACCCAGTACTTC.

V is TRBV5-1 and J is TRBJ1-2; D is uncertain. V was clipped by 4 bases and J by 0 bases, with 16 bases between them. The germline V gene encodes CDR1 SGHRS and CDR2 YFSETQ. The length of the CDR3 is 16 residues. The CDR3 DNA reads TGCGCCAGCAGCCGAAACCCCGAACCACCTAACTATGGCTACACCTTC. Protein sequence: CASSRNPEPPNYGYTF.